This T cell receptor (beta chain) was recovered during a study of blood T cell repertoires in COVID-19 (dated by TCRdb to the early 2020s). General notes on the study: Samples covering the acute and convalescent phases of COVID-19 were provided by collaborators in the United States, Italy and Spain. The samples were drawn from two sources: the first 160 participants of the ongoing ImmuneRACE study, and some 1,300 subjects contributed by 6 global collaborators. A de-identified subject ID, COVID-19 status, age in years and sex were almost always included in the sample metadata. Where available, HLA class I and class II types were taken from metadata supplied by the sample provider and were not determined by assay-based typing. The prospective study material was composed of cDNA or gDNA derived from T cells, B-cell-depleted T cells, or PBMCs. The repertoires were released in a freely available public database intended as a resource for research on the immune response to SARS-CoV-2. Subjects who had been exposed to COVID-19, were actively infected with it, or had recovered from it provided the deeply sampled blood TCRbeta repertoires that made up the dataset. Here is what the overall study found, with its caveats: How much clinical and demographic metadata was included differed by source and by participant, and the metadata was provided uncurated.

Concerning this clone: Its target antigen remains unknown. No per-base quality is available; no much larger clone lies one base away.

In the prospective study, participants were roughly 18 to 90 years old, resided in fewer than 25 geographic areas of the United States, and were enrolled through a virtual design. In the prospective study, participants were assigned to cohorts based on the clinical history participants reported in a screening survey and a study questionnaire. Recovered participants in ImmuneRACE Cohort 3 were defined by two consecutive negative NP/OP PCR tests, clearance by a healthcare professional, or resolution of symptoms. Mobile phlebotomists in the prospective study collected whole blood, serum and a nasopharyngeal or oropharyngeal swab from every participant. Over an approximately 2-month period, participants in the prospective study had the option of providing additional blood draws and questionnaires. Before DNA extraction, prospective study blood samples were shipped either frozen or at room temperature.

The immunoSEQ Assay, a bias-controlled multiplex PCR, was used to amplify TCRbeta CDR3 regions from genomic DNA. Concerning the study's data processing: The number of nucleated cells in each sample was estimated from the amplification of reference gene primers within the assay. To quantify the absolute abundance of each unique TCRbeta CDR3 rearrangement, sequence reads were collapsed and filtered. For each sample, productive Simpson clonality was calculated by taking the square root of Simpson's diversity index across productive rearrangements. TCRdb holds this immuneACCESS table with in-frame rearrangements only. Some clones are missing; in checked studies, unresolved V genes explain under half, and the rest has no known cause. D and trimming were read from the DNA, whereas the V and J calls and clone size are those reported in that table. For this sample the table gives about 460,000 clones, of which around nine tenths were detected only once. The ten largest make up 8.3% of the sample.

The receptor comes from an older woman who had recovered from COVID-19. What was sequenced was PBMCs or T cells enriched from blood (not recorded which).

The CDR3 protein: CASNPGQGNYNEQFF. The DNA sequence is given as TGTGCCAGTAATCCGGGACAGGGTAACTACAATGAGCAGTTCTTC. The chain uses TRBV19 and TRBJ2-1, and TRBD1 aligns with 9 junction nucleotides. At the junction V is shortened by 7 bases and J by 3 bases; bases outside the gene matches: 7. Via the germline V gene (reference sequence), CDR1 is LNHDA and CDR2 SQIVND. Reading from cysteine to phenylalanine, the CDR3 counts 15 amino acids. Only the CDR3 DNA is retained, 45 bases long and in frame from the first base.